This T cell receptor beta chain was sequenced during a study of shared clonotypes between healthy human individuals. Study-wide findings and caveats: In general, naive subsets displayed greater estimated richness than memory subsets did. Exclusively blood specimens were collected; tissue repertoires likely differ.

Generated by immunoSEQ multiplex PCR, the TCRdb table keeps only in-frame clones and is missing some. The sample holds roughly 2.1 million clones, 85% to 95% seen once. The CDR3 is 11 residues long. Germline V gene sequence: CDR1 SEHNR, CDR2 FQNEAQ (reference sequence). Regarding this clone: The antigen is unknown. A junction boundary mismatches the germline segment, possibly from a read error.

In the naive CD8 group, cells lacked CD45RO and were positively selected for CCR7, so terminally differentiated effector memory CD45RA+ cells were left out. Donors comprised only Caucasian adults living in Nashville, Tennessee. The sequence was collected from a man aged 18 to 35 in good health. Some clones in this sample may be carry-over from other donors' samples. Sequencing was done on a sample of naive CD8+ T cells from PBMCs. The rearrangement links TRBV7-9 to TRBJ1-3, with D tentatively TRBD1 (6 bases). In nucleotides, the CDR3 is TGTGCCAGCAGCTCACCCGCCGGGACAAATTTT. This encodes CASSSPAGTNF.